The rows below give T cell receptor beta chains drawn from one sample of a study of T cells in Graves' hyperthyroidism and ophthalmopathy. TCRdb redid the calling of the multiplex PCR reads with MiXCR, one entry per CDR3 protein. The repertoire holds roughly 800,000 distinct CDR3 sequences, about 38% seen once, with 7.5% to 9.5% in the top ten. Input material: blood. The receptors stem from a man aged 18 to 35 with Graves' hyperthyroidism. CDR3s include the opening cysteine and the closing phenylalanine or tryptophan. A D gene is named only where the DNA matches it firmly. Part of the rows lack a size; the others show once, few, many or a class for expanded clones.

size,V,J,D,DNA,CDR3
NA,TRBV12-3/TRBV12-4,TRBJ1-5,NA,TGTGCCAGCAGTTTAAGGTTGGTAGGCAATCAGCCCCAGCATTTT,CASSLRLVGNQPQHF
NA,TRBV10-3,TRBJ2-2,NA,TGTGCCATCAGTACGACAGAAAACACCGGGGAGCTGTTTTTT,CAISTTENTGELFF
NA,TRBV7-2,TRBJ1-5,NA,TGTGCCTGGAGTACGGGTTATAGCAATCAGCCCCAGCATTTT,CAWSTGYSNQPQHF
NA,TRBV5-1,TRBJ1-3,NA,TGCGCCAGCAGCTTGGTCGGCAGGGGACTTGGAAACACCATATATTTT,CASSLVGRGLGNTIYF
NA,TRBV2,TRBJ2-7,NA,TGTGCCAGCAGTGACGGGCCCCGGCAGCCCTACGAGCAGTACTTC,CASSDGPRQPYEQYF
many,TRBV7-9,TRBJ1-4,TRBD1,TGTGCCAGCAGCCTCGCGGGACAGGGAGACGAAAAACTGTTTTTT,CASSLAGQGDEKLFF
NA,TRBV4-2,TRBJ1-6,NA,TGTGCCAGCAGCCAAGAGCAGGGATATAATTTACCCCTCCACTTT,CASSQEQGYNLPLHF
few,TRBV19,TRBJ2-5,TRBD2,TGTGCCAGTAGTGTTAGGACTAGCGGGATGGAGACCCAGTACTTC,CASSVRTSGMETQYF
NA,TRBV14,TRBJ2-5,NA,TGTGCCAGCAGCCACCCCGACAGAATTCCTGAGACCCAGTACTTC,CASSHPDRIPETQYF
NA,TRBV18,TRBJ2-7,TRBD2,TGTGCCAGCTCGCGGGGACTAGCGGGGGAGGTCGAGCAGTACTTC,CASSRGLAGEVEQYF
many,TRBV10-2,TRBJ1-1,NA,TGCGCCAGCAGTGAATACAGGGATGACGCTGAAGCTTTCTTT,CASSEYRDDAEAFF
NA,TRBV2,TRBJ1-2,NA,TGTGCCAGCAGTCCGAGGGGTCGACAGGATGGCTACACCTTC,CASSPRGRQDGYTF
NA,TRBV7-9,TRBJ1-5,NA,TGTGCCAGCAGCGATACAGTGTACGCTCAGCCCCAGCATTTT,CASSDTVYAQPQHF
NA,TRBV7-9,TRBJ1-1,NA,TGTGCCAACTCTGCAGGGGTTTACACTGAAGCTTTCTTT,CANSAGVYTEAFF
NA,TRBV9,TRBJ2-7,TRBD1,TGTGCCAGCAGCGTAGGGGCAGGGGGTAGCGATATATCCTACGAGCAGTACTTC,CASSVGAGGSDISYEQYF